This TCR beta chain was sequenced during a study of blood T cell repertoires in COVID-19. Study-wide background: Sites in the United States, Italy and Spain provided acute and convalescent COVID-19 samples. The cDNA or gDNA used as material had been derived from T cells, B-cell-depleted T cells, or PBMCs.

Trimming took 6 bases from V and 3 from J, leaving 16 bases between them. Germline loops: CDR1 SGHAT, CDR2 FQNNGV. The CDR3 totals 15 residues. TCRdb's copy holds only in-frame clones and misses some; the assay was immunoSEQ multiplex PCR. This table holds around 82,000 clones, approximately 92% found once. Sequencing input: peripheral blood. This receptor was taken from a human donor in a cohort sampled during active COVID-19. The chain is built from TRBV11-2 and TRBJ2-3; the D gene is possibly TRBD2 (7 bases). The CDR3 protein is CASSSGGGQTDTQYF. The CDR3 DNA is TGTGCCAGCAGTTCTGGGGGGGGGCAGACAGATACGCAGTATTTT.